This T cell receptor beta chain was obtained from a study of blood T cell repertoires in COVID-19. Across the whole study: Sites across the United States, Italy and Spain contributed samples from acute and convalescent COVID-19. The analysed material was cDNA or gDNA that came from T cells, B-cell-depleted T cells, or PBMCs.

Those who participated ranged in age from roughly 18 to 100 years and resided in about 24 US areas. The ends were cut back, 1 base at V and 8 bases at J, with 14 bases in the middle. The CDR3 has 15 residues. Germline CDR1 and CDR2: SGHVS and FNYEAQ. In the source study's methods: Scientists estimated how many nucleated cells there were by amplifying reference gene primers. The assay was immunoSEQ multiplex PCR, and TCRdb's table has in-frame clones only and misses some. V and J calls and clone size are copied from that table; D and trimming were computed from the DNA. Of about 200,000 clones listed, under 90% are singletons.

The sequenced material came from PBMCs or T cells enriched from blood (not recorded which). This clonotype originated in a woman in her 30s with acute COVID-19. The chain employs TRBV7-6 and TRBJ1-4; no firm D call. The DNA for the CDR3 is TGTGCCAGCAGCTTAGATGGGAGTCCATGGGAAAAACTGTTTTTT. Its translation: CASSLDGSPWEKLFF. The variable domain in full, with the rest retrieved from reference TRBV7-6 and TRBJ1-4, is GAGVSQSPRYKVTKRGQDVALRCDPISGHVSLYWYRQALGQGPEFLTYFNYEAQQDKSGLPNDRFSAERPEGSISTLTIQRTEQRDSAMYRCASSLDGSPWEKLFFGSGTQLSVL.